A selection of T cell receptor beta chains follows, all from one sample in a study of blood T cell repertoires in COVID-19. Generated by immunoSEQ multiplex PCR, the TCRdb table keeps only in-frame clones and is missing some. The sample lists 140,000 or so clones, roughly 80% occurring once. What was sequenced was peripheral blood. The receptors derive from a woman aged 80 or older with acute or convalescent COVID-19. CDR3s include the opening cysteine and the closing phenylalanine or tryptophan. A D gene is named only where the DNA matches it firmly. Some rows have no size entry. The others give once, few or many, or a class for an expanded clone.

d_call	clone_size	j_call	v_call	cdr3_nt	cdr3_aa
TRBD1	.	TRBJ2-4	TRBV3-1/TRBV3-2	TGTGCCAGCAGCCCGGACTTAACAGGGGCCCTAGCCAAAAACATTCAGTACTTC	CASSPDLTGALAKNIQYF
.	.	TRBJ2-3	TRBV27	TGTGCCAGCAGCTTCAGGGGGGTGGTAAATACGCAGTATTTT	CASSFRGVVNTQYF
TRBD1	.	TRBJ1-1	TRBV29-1	TGCAGCGTGACCCACGGGACAGGGGGCACTGAAGCTTTCTTT	CSVTHGTGGTEAFF
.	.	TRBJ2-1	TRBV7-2	TGTGCCAGCAGCTCCCTAGGTTCCTACAATGAGCAGTTCTTC	CASSSLGSYNEQFF
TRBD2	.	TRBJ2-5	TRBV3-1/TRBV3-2	TGTGCCAGCAGCCCAGGACTAGCGGGAGGGCCAGAGACCCAGTACTTC	CASSPGLAGGPETQYF
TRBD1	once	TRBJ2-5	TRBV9	TGTGCCAGCAGCGACAGCCCGCGGCAGGGGGCAAGAGGCCAAGAGACCCAGTACTTC	CASSDSPRQGARGQETQYF
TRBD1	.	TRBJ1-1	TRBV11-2	TGTGCCAGCAGCCACCCGACAGGGAGTGTCCCTGAAGCTTTCTTT	CASSHPTGSVPEAFF
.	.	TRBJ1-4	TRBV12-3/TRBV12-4	TGTGCCACCCAACCCAGAACTAATGAAAAACTGTTTTTT	CATQPRTNEKLFF
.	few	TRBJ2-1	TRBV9	TGTGCCAGCAGCAAGGGAGGAAACTACAATGAGCAGTTCTTC	CASSKGGNYNEQFF
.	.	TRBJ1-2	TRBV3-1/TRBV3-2	TGTGCCAGCAGCCTCAAACTAGACGGGTCCTATGGCTACACCTTC	CASSLKLDGSYGYTF
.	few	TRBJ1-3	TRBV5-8	TGTGCCAGCAGCTTACCCCGGGGGAACACCATATATTTT	CASSLPRGNTIYF
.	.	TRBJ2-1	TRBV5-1	TGCGCCAGCAGCCCCCGACAGAGCTCCTACAATGAGCAGTTCTTC	CASSPRQSSYNEQFF
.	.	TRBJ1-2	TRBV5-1	TGCGCCAGCAGCTTGGATGACACGGTCTATGGCTACACCTTC	CASSLDDTVYGYTF
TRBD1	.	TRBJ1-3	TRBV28	TGTGCCAGCAGTTGGGGACAGCCGGAAAACACCATATATTTT	CASSWGQPENTIYF
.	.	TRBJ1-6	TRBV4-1	TGCGCCAGCAGCCAAGATAAGGCGGCTACTAATTCACCCCTCCACTTT	CASSQDKAATNSPLHF
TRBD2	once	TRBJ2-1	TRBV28	TGTGCCAGCAGTTTCGGGGGAAAGCGGGAGCGCTCCTACAATGAGCAGTTCTTC	CASSFGGKRERSYNEQFF
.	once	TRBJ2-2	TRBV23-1	TGCGCCAGCAGTCAATCGATTAAGCGGGTAGGGTACGCGCGATTGGACACCGGGGAGCTGTTTTTT	CASSQSIKRVGYARLDTGELFF
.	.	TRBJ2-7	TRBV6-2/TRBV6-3	TGTGCCAGCAGTCCCCCAGGCGGGACGGGAAAATACGAGCAGTACTTC	CASSPPGGTGKYEQYF
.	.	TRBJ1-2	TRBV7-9	TGTGCCAGCAGCCACGCAGGGTTATCTCGTGGCTACACCTTC	CASSHAGLSRGYTF
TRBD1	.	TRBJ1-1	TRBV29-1	TGCAGCGTAACCGGGACAGGGGACACCTTCGGGACTGAAGCTTTCTTT	CSVTGTGDTFGTEAFF
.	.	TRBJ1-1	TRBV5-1	TGCGCCAGCAGCTGGGGGACACAGGGTGAAGCTTTCTTT	CASSWGTQGEAFF
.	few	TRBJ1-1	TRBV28	TGTGCCAGCAGTGTCCCCTGGCAGGGTCCCCTGGCAGAAGTGGTAAATCGGACCACTGAAGCTTTCTTT	CASSVPWQGPLAEVVNRTTEAFF
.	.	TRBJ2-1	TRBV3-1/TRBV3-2	TGTGCCAGCAGCCATTGGCAACACAATGAGCAGTTCTTC	CASSHWQHNEQFF
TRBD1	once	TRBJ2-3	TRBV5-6	TGTGCCAGCGACAGGGGAACAGATACGCAGTATTTT	CASDRGTDTQYF
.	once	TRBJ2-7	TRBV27	TGTGCCAGCAGTTCACGACGGACTGGCACCTACGAGCAGTACTTC	CASSSRRTGTYEQYF
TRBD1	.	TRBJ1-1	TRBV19	TGTGCCAGTAGTCGACAGGGGGGGACTGAAGCTTTCTTT	CASSRQGGTEAFF
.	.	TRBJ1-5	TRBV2	TGTGCCAGCAGTGTATTTCGGGACTTCGATCGGGCCCAGCATTTT	CASSVFRDFDRAQHF
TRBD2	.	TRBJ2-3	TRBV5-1	TGCGCCAGCAGCTCTCGCGGGGGGGCCATGGATACGCAGTATTTT	CASSSRGGAMDTQYF
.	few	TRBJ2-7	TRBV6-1	TGTGCCAGCAGTGACCCAGGGTCCTACGAGCAGTACTTC	CASSDPGSYEQYF
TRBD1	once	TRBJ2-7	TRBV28	TGTGCCAGCACCTATACAGGGGGCCGCGGCTACGAGCAGTACTTC	CASTYTGGRGYEQYF
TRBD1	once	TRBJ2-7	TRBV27	TGTGCCAGCAGTCCGTCGACAGGGGAAAGGCCCTACGAGCAGTACTTC	CASSPSTGERPYEQYF
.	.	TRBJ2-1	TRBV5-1	TGCGCCAGCAGCTTGGTGGTTAGCGGAGGCTCCTACAATGAGCAGTTCTTC	CASSLVVSGGSYNEQFF
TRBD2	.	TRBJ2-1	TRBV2	TGTGCCAGCAGTGCTAGCCTAGCGGGAGGCGCACTGTACGATGAGCAGTTCTTC	CASSASLAGGALYDEQFF
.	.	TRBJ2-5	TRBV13	TGTGCCAGCAGCTTAGGGGGGGGAGGAAAAGAGACCCAGTACTTC	CASSLGGGGKETQYF
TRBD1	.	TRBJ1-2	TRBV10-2	TGCGCCATCGGACAGGGGGTTCGGTATGGCTACACCTTC	CAIGQGVRYGYTF
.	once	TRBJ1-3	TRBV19	TGTGCCAGTAGAGACAGTAGATTAGACACCATATATTTT	CASRDSRLDTIYF
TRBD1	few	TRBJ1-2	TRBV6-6	TGTGCCAGCAGTTCCTCGACAGGGTCGGTCTATGGCTACACCTTC	CASSSSTGSVYGYTF
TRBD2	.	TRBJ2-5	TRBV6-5	TGTGCCAGCAGTTTAGCGGGAGGTCTAGCCCAAGAGACCCAGTACTTC	CASSLAGGLAQETQYF
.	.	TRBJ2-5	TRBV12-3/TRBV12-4	TGTGCCAGCAGTGCTAAAGAGACCCAGTACTTC	CASSAKETQYF
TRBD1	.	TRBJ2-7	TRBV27	TGTGCCAGCAGTGCCTCATCTGGGGACAGGGTCTCCTACGAGCAGTACTTC	CASSASSGDRVSYEQYF
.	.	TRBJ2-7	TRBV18	TGTGCCAGCTCACCAACACCCCGAGGCGAGCAGTACTTC	CASSPTPRGEQYF
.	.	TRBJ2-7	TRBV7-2	TGTGCCAGCAGCCCCCCCCTCCGGGAGCAGTACTTC	CASSPPLREQYF
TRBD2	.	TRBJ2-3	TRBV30	TGTGCCTCAACCGGGACTAGCGGGGGGGCCCGAGATACGCAGTATTTT	CASTGTSGGARDTQYF
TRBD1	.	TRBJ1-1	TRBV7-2	TGTGCCAGCAGCTCGCGACAGGGGGGAGAAGCTTTCTTT	CASSSRQGGEAFF
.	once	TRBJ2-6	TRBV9	TGTGCCAGCAGGGACAGTTCTACTGGGGCCAACGTCCTGACTTTC	CASRDSSTGANVLTF
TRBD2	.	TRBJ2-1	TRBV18	TGTGCCAGCTCACCGGTGACTAGCGGTACCTACAATGAGCAGTTCTTC	CASSPVTSGTYNEQFF
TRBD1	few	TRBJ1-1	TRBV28	TGTGCCAGCAGTTTAGGTCTCGGGACAGTGACTGAAGCTTTCTTT	CASSLGLGTVTEAFF
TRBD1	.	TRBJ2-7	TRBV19	TGTGCCAGTAGTCCCCCCCCGGGGGCAGGGGGCGTGCAGTACTTC	CASSPPPGAGGVQYF
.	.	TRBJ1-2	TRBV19	TGTGCCAGTAGGTGGAGGGCAGGGAGATATGGCTACACCTTC	CASRWRAGRYGYTF